This T cell receptor (beta chain) is from a study of cytomegalovirus exposure and HLA in healthy donors. CDR3 length: 16 amino acids. Trimming at V came to 4 bases and at J to 5 bases, leaving 13 bases not matched to a gene. Germline values: CDR1 SGHRS, CDR2 YFSETQ. PCR was performed using 60 Vbeta and 13 Jbeta primers. Here immunoSEQ multiplex PCR was the method, and the copy in TCRdb shows in-frame clones only, minus some. The repertoire holds about 120,000 clones, approximately 81% seen once, with 3.5% to 4.5% in the top ten. The donors gave bone marrow, and they were healthy. The TCR sequence derives from a man aged 30 to 39 in good health and CMV-seropositive. The chain recombines TRBV5-1 with TRBJ2-7, with 9 bases identical to TRBD1. Sequencing used PBMCs. CDR3 residues: CASSRPRTGDQDEQYF. The CDR3, as DNA: TGCGCCAGCAGCCGACCTCGGACAGGGGACCAGGACGAGCAGTACTTC.